The clone carrying this T cell receptor beta chain has a count of ten or more. The record originates from a study of T cells in Graves' hyperthyroidism and ophthalmopathy. Amplification yielded TCR beta CDR3 regions, with RNA transcripts as the source. The TCR CDR3 first-round RT-PCR relied on the HTBI primer set. TCRdb recomputed calls from the multiplex PCR reads with MiXCR, one row per CDR3 protein. This table holds 400,000 to 450,000 distinct CDR3 sequences, roughly 15% found once. Looked up from germline, CDR1 is WSHSY and CDR2 is SAAADI. V was clipped by 3 bases and J by 2 bases, with 11 bases between them. The CDR3 extends over 15 amino acids.

V gene TRBV10-2 combines with J gene TRBJ2-1, with D perhaps matching TRBD2 (5 bases). The origin of this receptor is a man younger than 35 with Graves' ophthalmopathy. Sequenced material: blood. The CDR3 is CASSDHQRPYNEQFF. The CDR3 bases are TGCGCCAGCAGTGATCATCAGCGGCCCTACAATGAGCAGTTCTTC.